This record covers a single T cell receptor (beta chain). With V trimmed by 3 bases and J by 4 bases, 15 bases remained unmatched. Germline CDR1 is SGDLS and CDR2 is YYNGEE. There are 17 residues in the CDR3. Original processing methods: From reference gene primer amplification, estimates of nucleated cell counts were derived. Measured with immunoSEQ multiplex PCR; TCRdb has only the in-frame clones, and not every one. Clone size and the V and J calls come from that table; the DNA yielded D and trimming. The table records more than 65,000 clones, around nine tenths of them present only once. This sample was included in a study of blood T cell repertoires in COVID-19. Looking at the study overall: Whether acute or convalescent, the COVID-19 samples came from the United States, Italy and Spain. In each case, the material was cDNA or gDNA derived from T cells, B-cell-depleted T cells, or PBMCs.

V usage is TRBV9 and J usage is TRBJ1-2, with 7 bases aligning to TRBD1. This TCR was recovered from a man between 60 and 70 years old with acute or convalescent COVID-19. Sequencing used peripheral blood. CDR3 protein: CASSDNRGPRGSYGYTF. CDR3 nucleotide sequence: TGTGCCAGCAGCGATAACAGGGGCCCGAGGGGAAGCTATGGCTACACCTTC.